The 8 T cell receptor beta chains below come from one sample, sequenced in a study of glioma-infiltrating T cells after dendritic cell vaccination. The time point is: after dendritic cell vaccination, including at tumor progression/relapse. Produced via immunoSEQ multiplex PCR; TCRdb's table is partial and in-frame only. The sample has over 65,000 clones; roughly 85% are singletons. The source was blood, collected after dendritic cell vaccination. The receptors here all came from a human donor with glioblastoma.

V and J are TRBV19 and TRBJ1-1; 8 bases line up with TRBD1. The germline CDR1 and CDR2 sequences are LNHDA and SQIVND (reference sequence). The CDR3 spans 14 residues. V dropped 8 bases and J dropped 4; count of bases not matched to a gene: 9. The CDR3 is CASPNRDRPTEAFF. The CDR3 coding sequence is TGTGCCAGTCCTAACCGGGACAGGCCCACTGAAGCTTTCTTT.

The rearrangement uses TRBV29-1 and TRBJ2-2; 9 bases line up with TRBD1. Germline V lookup: CDR1 SQVTM, CDR2 ANQGSEA. The CDR3 consists of 14 residues. Trimming at V came to 5 bases and at J to 3 bases, leaving 4 bases not matched to a gene. The CDR3 nucleotides read TGCAGCGTTTCCGGGACAGGGTACACCGGGGAGCTGTTTTTT. This codes for CSVSGTGYTGELFF.

V usage is TRBV28 and J usage is TRBJ1-5; no clear D. V lost 2 bases and J 5 bases, leaving 10 bases between the germline ends. Germline V gene lookup returns CDR1 MDHEN and CDR2 SYDVKM. This CDR3 has 14 residues. The CDR3 here is CASSLGFRDQPQHF. CDR3 DNA: TGTGCCAGCAGTTTAGGGTTTCGGGATCAGCCCCAGCATTTT. The full variable domain, in which reference TRBV28 and TRBJ1-5 provide the parts outside the CDR3, is DVKVTQSSRYLVKRTGEKVFLECVQDMDHENMFWYRQDPGLGLRLIYFSYDVKMKEKGDIPEGYSVSREKKERFSLILESASTNQTSMYLCASSLGFRDQPQHFGDGTRLSIL.

The J gene is TRBJ2-3, the V gene TRBV7-2, with TRBD2 matching over 7 bases. Germline CDR1 and CDR2: SGHTA and FQGNSA. There are 16 residues in the CDR3. With 5 bases clipped from V and 2 bases from J, the junction kept 10 bases outside the gene matches. CDR3 amino acids: CASSGGWRGNTDTQYF. The CDR3 DNA reads TGTGCCAGCAGCGGAGGATGGCGGGGGAACACAGATACGCAGTATTTT. The variable domain in full, with the rest retrieved from reference TRBV7-2 and TRBJ2-3, is GAGVSQSPSNKVTEKGKDVELRCDPISGHTALYWYRQSLGQGLEFLIYFQGNSAPDKSGLPSDRFSAERTGGSVSTLTIQRTQQEDSAVYLCASSGGWRGNTDTQYFGPGTRLTVL.

Note on this clone: Because the CDR3's place on the DNA is in doubt, the DNA is left out and the CDR3 is given as listed by TCRdb. V gene TRBV5-6 combines with J gene TRBJ1-2; the table calls TRBD1, which could not be checked here. Germline CDR1 is SGHDT and CDR2 is YYEEEE. The CDR3 spans 16 amino acids, including both terminal residues. This CDR3 is CASVVGQGTFNYGNTF.

The genes are TRBV7-2 and TRBJ2-2, with a possible D match to TRBD2 (6 bases). The germline CDR1 and CDR2 sequences are SGHTA and FQGNSA. The ends were cut back, 1 base at V and 10 bases at J, with 10 bases in the middle. The CDR3 has 13 residues. The chain's CDR3 is CASSLGQRAELFF. The CDR3 DNA reads TGTGCCAGCAGCTTAGGCCAGCGGGCGGAGCTGTTTTTT.

The chain combines TRBV4-1 with TRBJ2-1; 9 bases line up with TRBD1. The CDR3 length is 17 residues. Germline V gives CDR1 MGHRA, CDR2 YSYEKL. Trimming at V came to 1 base and at J to 6 bases, leaving 10 bases not matched to a gene. The DNA of the CDR3 is TGCGCCAGCAGCCAAGTTTACTCACAGGGGGCTGGCAATGAGCAGTTCTTC. This translates into CASSQVYSQGAGNEQFF.

The V and J genes are TRBV11-1 and TRBJ2-5; D may be TRBD2 (6 bases). This CDR3 is built from 15 residues. CDR1 SGHAT and CDR2 FQDESV come from the germline V gene (reference sequence). Trimming stripped 7 bases from V and 2 bases from J, with 17 bases between. The CDR3, as DNA: TGTGCCAGCACCCTAGGGCCTGGACTACAAGAGACCCAGTACTTC. Its translation: CASTLGPGLQETQYF.